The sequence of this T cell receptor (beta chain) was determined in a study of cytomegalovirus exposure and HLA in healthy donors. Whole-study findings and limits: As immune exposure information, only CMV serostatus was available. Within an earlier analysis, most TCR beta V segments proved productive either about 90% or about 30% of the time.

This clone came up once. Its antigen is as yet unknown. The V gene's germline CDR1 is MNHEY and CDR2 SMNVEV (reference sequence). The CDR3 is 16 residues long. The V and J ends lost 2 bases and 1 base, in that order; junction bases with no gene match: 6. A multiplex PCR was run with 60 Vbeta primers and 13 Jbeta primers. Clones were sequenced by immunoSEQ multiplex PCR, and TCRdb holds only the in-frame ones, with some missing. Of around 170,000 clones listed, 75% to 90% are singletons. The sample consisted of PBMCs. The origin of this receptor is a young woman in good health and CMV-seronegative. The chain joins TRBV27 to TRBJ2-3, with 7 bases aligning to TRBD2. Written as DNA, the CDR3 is TGTGCCAGCAGTTTAAGGGCGGGAGTTGGCACAGATACGCAGTATTTT. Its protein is CASSLRAGVGTDTQYF.